A single sample is the source of the 20 T cell receptor beta chains below, sequenced in a study of response to subunit inactivated influenza vaccine. Via MiXCR, TCRdb re-called the RT-PCR reads, giving one row per CDR3 protein. The sample includes some 640,000 distinct CDR3 sequences, more than 11% of them seen just once. The sample here was PBMCs from blood, taken around 14 days before vaccination. The receptors come from a man aged 45-60 years who received an inactivated influenza vaccine.

This clonotype was observed many times. In DNA, the CDR3 is TGTGCCAGCAGACCCGGGACAGGGGGAAGTCAGCCCCAGCATTTT. Its translation: CASRPGTGGSQPQHF. The V and J genes are TRBV2 and TRBJ1-5; 11 bases fit TRBD1. The CDR3 is 15 residues long. With V trimmed by 6 bases and J by 6 bases, 7 bases remained unmatched. In germline, CDR1 is SNHLY, CDR2 FYNNEI.

This clonotype was seen a handful of times. The chain carries TRBV7-8 and TRBJ2-1, with D unclear. The CDR3 spans 13 residues. Germline CDR1 SGHVS, CDR2 FQNEAQ. V was trimmed by 2 bases and J by 9 bases, leaving 11 bases between them. The CDR3 loop reads CASSLNQYGEQFF. CDR3 coding DNA: TGTGCCAGCAGCTTAAACCAGTACGGTGAGCAGTTCTTC.

This clonotype was seen only a few times. The genes are TRBV28 and TRBJ2-3; 7 positions agree with TRBD2. This CDR3 has 14 residues. Looked up from germline, CDR1 is MDHEN and CDR2 is SYDVKM. Trimming took 5 bases from V and 9 from J; bases not matched to a gene: 11. CDR3 loop: CASSTSGAGRTQYF. CDR3 coding DNA: TGTGCCAGCAGTACCAGCGGGGCCGGGAGGACGCAGTATTTT.

This clonotype came up a few times. The chain is built from TRBV5-1 and TRBJ2-7; 8 bases match TRBD1. V shed 4 bases, J shed 3 bases, and the junction held 6 bases outside the gene matches. This CDR3 region has 14 residues. Germline loops: CDR1 SGHRS, CDR2 YFSETQ. The CDR3, as DNA: TGCGCCAGCAGCGCCGGACAGGGCTTCTACGAGCAGTACTTC. The encoded protein is CASSAGQGFYEQYF.

This clonotype has more than one count but fewer than ten. The gene calls are TRBV6-6 and TRBJ1-1; no reliable D call. The ends were cut back, 4 bases at V and 9 bases at J, with 15 bases in the middle. CDR1 and CDR2 (germline): MNHNY, SVGAGI (reference sequence). CDR3 size: 13 residues. The CDR3 loop is CASSSGLETKAFF. CDR3 DNA sequence: TGTGCCAGCAGTTCGGGGTTGGAGACAAAAGCTTTCTTT.

This clonotype has only a few counts. The DNA of the CDR3 is TGTGCCAGCAGCTCCTCGGGAGGCGGGAACATTCAGTACTTC. Encoded protein: CASSSSGGGNIQYF. The rearrangement links TRBV7-9 to TRBJ2-4; the match to TRBD2 covers 7 bases. V lost 4 bases and J lost 7; bases outside the gene matches: 7. Germline lookup yields CDR1 SEHNR and CDR2 FQNEAQ (reference sequence). This CDR3 region has 14 residues.

V is TRBV21-1 and J is TRBJ2-7; TRBD1 is the table's D call and was not checked against the DNA. TRBV21-1 represents a pseudogene. The CDR3 contains 15 residues. The CDR3: CASSHSPGDTYEQYF. The DNA for the CDR3 is TGTGCCAGCAGCCACTCACCCGGTGATACCTACGAGCAGTACTTC.

The genes are TRBV5-1 and TRBJ2-3; TRBD1 might be the D (6 bases). Between the trimmed V and J ends, which lost 0 bases and 2 bases, there was a span of 13 bases. Germline V CDR1 and CDR2: SGHRS, YFSETQ. The CDR3 is 16 amino acids. The chain's CDR3 is CASSLVGRGHTDTQYF. CDR3 nucleotides: TGCGCCAGCAGCTTGGTCGGCAGGGGCCACACAGATACGCAGTATTTT.

This clonotype occurred many times. This chain joins TRBV7-9 and TRBJ2-1, with 7 bases aligning to TRBD2. Per germline, CDR1 SEHNR and CDR2 FQNEAQ (reference sequence). The ends lost 11 bases at V and 1 base at J; junction bases unmatched: 5. This CDR3 has 13 amino acids. CDR3 coding DNA: TGTGCCGATAGCGGGTGGTCCTACAATGAGCAGTTCTTC. This codes for CADSGWSYNEQFF.

The J gene is TRBJ1-6, the V gene TRBV2; D not certain. CDR1 and CDR2 (germline): SNHLY, FYNNEI. This CDR3 has 13 amino acids. The ends were cut back, 0 bases at V and 7 bases at J, with 4 bases in the middle. This CDR3 is CASSEASNSPLHF. CDR3 in DNA: TGTGCCAGCAGTGAAGCTTCCAATTCACCCCTCCACTTT.

This clonotype was seen more than once but under ten times. The chain links TRBV10-3 to TRBJ1-6, with D unresolved. The CDR3 contains 14 residues. Trimming shortened V by 2 bases and J by 7 bases, and 9 bases separated the two germline ends. The germline V gene has CDR1 ENHRY and CDR2 SYGVKD. CDR3 sequence (DNA): TGTGCCATCAGTGAGGAGGCTTTGAATTCACCCCTCCACTTT. Translating it yields CAISEEALNSPLHF.

The chain carries TRBV11-2 and TRBJ2-3; TRBD2 agrees at 10 bases. In germline, CDR1 is SGHAT, CDR2 FQNNGV. The CDR3 length is 16 residues. The trim removed 1 base at V and 2 bases at J, leaving 3 bases unmatched. CDR3 coding DNA: TGTGCCAGCAGCTTAGTAGCGGGAGGCAACACAGATACGCAGTATTTT. Amino acid sequence: CASSLVAGGNTDTQYF.

This clonotype came up a few times. The chain couples TRBV4-3 to TRBJ1-1; D call uncertain. Germline values: CDR1 LGHNA, CDR2 YSLEER. Trimming stripped 0 bases from V and 1 base from J, with 9 bases between. The CDR3 length is 15 residues. The CDR3 loop reads CASSQDEGGNTEAFF. The CDR3 DNA is TGCGCCAGCAGCCAAGATGAAGGAGGGAACACTGAAGCTTTCTTT.

This clonotype appeared many times. V and J are TRBV27 and TRBJ2-7; 9 nucleotides line up with TRBD1. V shed 3 bases and J 6 bases; nucleotides not matched to a gene: 3. The length of the CDR3 is 13 residues. Germline V gene data show CDR1 as MNHEY and CDR2 as SMNVEV (reference sequence). CDR3 amino acids: CASSLGQGAEQYF. The CDR3 DNA follows: TGTGCCAGCAGTTTGGGACAGGGCGCCGAGCAGTACTTC.

The V gene is TRBV20-1, the J gene TRBJ2-5; no clear D. This CDR3 is 14 amino acids long. V lost 3 bases and J lost 1, with 12 bases in between. Germline CDR1 and CDR2: DFQATT and SNEGSKA (reference sequence). DNA for the CDR3: TGCAGTGCTAGTTTTAGCAGGTCCCAAGAGACCCAGTACTTC. Translation: CSASFSRSQETQYF.

The sample holds many counts of this clonotype. J is TRBJ2-1 and V is TRBV10-3; 10 bases match TRBD2. Per the germline V gene, CDR1 is ENHRY and CDR2 is SYGVKD. The V and J ends lost 4 bases and 6 bases, in that order; junction bases with no gene match: 6. The CDR3 length is 15 residues. This chain's CDR3 is CAISGGTSEINEQFF. The CDR3 DNA follows: TGTGCCATCAGTGGGGGGACTAGCGAAATCAATGAGCAGTTCTTC.

This clonotype was seen a handful of times. CDR3 region: CASSLLQGAGSPLHF. The CDR3 DNA reads TGTGCCAGCAGTTTATTGCAGGGGGCAGGATCACCCCTCCACTTT. The chain has TRBV28 and TRBJ1-6, with 8 bases identical to TRBD1. The CDR3 consists of 15 residues. Germline V gene lookup returns CDR1 MDHEN and CDR2 SYDVKM. The trim removed 1 base at V and 10 bases at J, leaving 6 bases unmatched.

This clonotype showed up just a few times. V and J are TRBV6-1 and TRBJ2-2; 8 bases are shared with TRBD2. After removal of 5 bases from V and 3 bases from J, the junction contained 5 bases not matched to a gene. This CDR3 has 15 residues. Germline CDR1 reads MNHNS; CDR2 reads SASEGT. The CDR3 DNA follows: TGTGCCAGCAGTCCCGGGAGGGCCCACACCGGGGAGCTGTTTTTT. It specifies CASSPGRAHTGELFF.

There are a few counts of this clonotype. This chain uses TRBV28 with TRBJ2-7; D might be TRBD2 (5 bases). The CDR3 runs to 15 residues. Deletions cut 7 bases from V and 0 bases from J, with 16 bases between. CDR1 is MDHEN and CDR2 is SYDVKM in the germline V gene. CDR3 nucleotide sequence: TGTGCCAGCACCCCTCTGGGAGTTAGCTCCTACGAGCAGTACTTC. Its translation is CASTPLGVSSYEQYF.

This clonotype was seen more than once but under ten times. The chain couples TRBV7-8 to TRBJ2-5; 8 bases line up with TRBD1. The CDR3 is made up of 15 amino acids. V was clipped by 2 bases and J by 3 bases; unmatched bases: 5. The germline gives CDR1 SGHVS, CDR2 FQNEAQ. The CDR3 here is CASSLYGQGKETQYF. The DNA of the CDR3 is TGTGCCAGCAGCTTATACGGACAGGGTAAAGAGACCCAGTACTTC.